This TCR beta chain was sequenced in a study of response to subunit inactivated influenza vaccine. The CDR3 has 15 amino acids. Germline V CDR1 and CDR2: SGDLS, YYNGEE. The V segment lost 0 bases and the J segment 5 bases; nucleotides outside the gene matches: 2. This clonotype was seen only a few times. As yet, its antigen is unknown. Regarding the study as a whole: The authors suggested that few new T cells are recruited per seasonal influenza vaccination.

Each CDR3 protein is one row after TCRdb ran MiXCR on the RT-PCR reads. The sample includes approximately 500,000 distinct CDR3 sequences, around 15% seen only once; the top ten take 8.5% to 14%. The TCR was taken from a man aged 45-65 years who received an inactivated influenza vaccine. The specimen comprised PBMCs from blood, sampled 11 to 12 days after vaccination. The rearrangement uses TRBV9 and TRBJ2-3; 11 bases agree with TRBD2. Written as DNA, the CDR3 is TGTGCCAGCAGCGTAGGGGGACTAGCGGTAGATACGCAGTATTTT. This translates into CASSVGGLAVDTQYF.